This T cell receptor (beta chain) emerged from a study of T and B cells in COVID-19 patients. At the level of the study: Comorbidities linked to unfavorable COVID-19 outcome were present in about 90% of the 20 active-infection patients. Study-wide findings and caveats: Highly clonal in active COVID-19, TRB repertoires exceeded healthy-donor diversity and richness at recovery. Patients with COVID-19 reportedly showed strongly skewed T cell receptor beta variable and joining gene usage.

Multiplex PCR with BIOMED2 TRB-A/B primer pools amplified TRB rearrangements. MiXCR, run by TCRdb on the multiplex PCR reads, gives a single entry per CDR3 protein. Counted here are 14,000 or so distinct CDR3 sequences, 28% occurring once; the ten biggest clones make up nearly 7%. Each TRB amplification used roughly 250-550 ng of genomic DNA from blood. Note on this clonotype: Antigen unknown.

The CDR3 has 15 amino acids. Germline V gene sequence: CDR1 MGHRA, CDR2 YSYEKL. V gave up 2 bases and J gave up 4 bases, with 11 bases separating them. This sequence joins TRBV4-1 and TRBJ2-2, with D uncertain. Sequenced material: blood. The source of this sequence is a human donor who had recovered from COVID-19. CDR3 nucleotides: TGCGCCAGCAGCCAACTGCCGAGGACCACCGGGGAGCTGTTTTTT. Protein product: CASSQLPRTTGELFF.